A selection of T cell receptor beta chains follows, all from one sample in a study of tumor-infiltrating lymphocytes in primary liver carcinoma. TCRdb independently ran MiXCR on the multiplex PCR reads; one entry per CDR3 protein. Among about 310,000 distinct CDR3 sequences, about 50% were seen once, and the ten largest hold around 15%. Material: peripheral blood. These receptors originate from a woman in her 30s with primary liver carcinoma and hepatitis B virus infection. CDR3s include the opening cysteine and the closing phenylalanine or tryptophan. A D gene is named only where the DNA matches it firmly. Clone size is given for some rows only: seen once, a few or many times, or a class if the clone is expanded.

size	J	D	V	length	DNA	CDR3
few	TRBJ2-1	NA	TRBV6-2/TRBV6-3	11	TGTGCCAGCAGGGACACGATTCCCCTGTTCTTC	CASRDTIPLFF
few	TRBJ1-5	TRBD1	TRBV19	14	TGTGCCAGTAGTATGACAGGGGACAATCAGCCCCAGCATTTT	CASSMTGDNQPQHF
NA	TRBJ2-7	NA	TRBV11-2	16	TGTACCAGCAGCTTAGAATCCACAGGGAGAAGCTACGAGCAGTACTTC	CTSSLESTGRSYEQYF
NA	TRBJ2-7	TRBD1	TRBV6-1	16	TGTGCCAGCACCGAAGGTGGGACAGTAGTGAACTACGAGCAGTACTTC	CASTEGGTVVNYEQYF
NA	TRBJ2-4	NA	TRBV28	15	TGTGCCAGTAAATCACAGGGCTTGCTTGGGAACATTCAGTACTTC	CASKSQGLLGNIQYF
many	TRBJ1-1	TRBD1	TRBV11-1	13	TGTGCCAGCAGTTACAGGGACAGGGGCGAAGCTTTCTTT	CASSYRDRGEAFF
many	TRBJ2-3	TRBD2	TRBV12-3/TRBV12-4	15	TGTGCCAGCAGTTGGACTAGCGGGACCGCAGATACGCAGTATTTT	CASSWTSGTADTQYF
NA	TRBJ1-5	TRBD1	TRBV24-1	16	TGTGCCACCAGTGACAGGGACAGGGGAGACAATCAGCCCCAGCATTTT	CATSDRDRGDNQPQHF
medium-sized	TRBJ2-3	TRBD1	TRBV11-2	15	TGTGCCAGCAGCGTCGACAGGGGCAGCACAGATACGCAGTATTTT	CASSVDRGSTDTQYF
NA	TRBJ2-2	TRBD2	TRBV7-8	19	TGTGCCAGCAGCGTCTCCGGGACTAGCGGGAGGCGGAACACCGGGGGGCTGTTTTTT	CASSVSGTSGRRNTGGLFF
few	TRBJ2-1	TRBD2	TRBV28	17	TGTGCCAGCAGTCCAAAACCGGGACTAGCGGGGGCCCATGAGCAGTTCTTC	CASSPKPGLAGAHEQFF
once	TRBJ2-3	TRBD2	TRBV29-1	15	TGCAGCGTGGGGAGACTAGCGGTTACCACAGATACGCAGTATTTT	CSVGRLAVTTDTQYF
few	TRBJ1-5	NA	TRBV6-6	13	TGTGCCAGCAGTCCCTCAGGGGTTCAGCCCCAGCATTTT	CASSPSGVQPQHF
NA	TRBJ2-7	NA	TRBV5-5	13	TGTGCCAGCAGCTTGGGGGACGCGGGGAAGCAGTACTTC	CASSLGDAGKQYF
few	TRBJ2-1	TRBD2	TRBV12-3/TRBV12-4	15	TGTACCAGCAGCCTATCCTGGACTAGCGGACTTGAGCAGTTCTTC	CTSSLSWTSGLEQFF
NA	TRBJ1-3	TRBD1	TRBV7-9	17	TGTACCAGCAGCTTAGCCGTTGGGACAGACTCTGGAAACACCATATATTTT	CTSSLAVGTDSGNTIYF
NA	TRBJ2-3	TRBD2	TRBV4-3	15	TGCCCCAGCAGCCAAGGGACTAGTATTGTGGATATGCAGTATTTT	CPSSQGTSIVDMQYF
many	TRBJ2-1	TRBD1	TRBV29-1	18	TGCACCGTTGGGGGGACAGGGGAGGGACTGTACTCCTACAATGAGCAGTTCTTC	CTVGGTGEGLYSYNEQFF